This record looks at one T cell receptor beta chain sequence and its context. Its antigen remains unknown. 5'RACE with constant-segment primers yielded barcoded, UMI-tagged TCR alpha and TCR beta cDNA libraries. TCRdb independently ran MiXCR on the 5' RACE reads; one entry per CDR3 protein. The table has 350,000 or so distinct CDR3 sequences, 13% seen once; the top ten hold 20% to 25%. The germline V gene encodes CDR1 MNHEY and CDR2 SMNVEV (reference sequence). The CDR3 extends over 13 amino acids. V shed 5 bases, J shed 5 bases, and the junction held 5 bases outside the gene matches. These data originate in a study of T-cell memory formation after mild COVID-19. About the study: The TCR clusters were mostly specific to one donor. The study, taken as a whole, reports: Researchers report contracting CD4+ clones mostly in CM and EM, with CD8+ clones in EMRA. Clones that got smaller from day 15 to 85 had even CD4/CD8, while clones growing later tipped toward CD4+.

The chain carries TRBV27 and TRBJ2-5, with 7 positions matching TRBD1. The specimen sequenced was PBMCs or a T cell subset sorted from them (not recorded which). This TCR was sampled from a man between 18 and 35 years old who had mild COVID-19 (a few samples of this study predate the infection). Cell type and time point are not known. CDR3 protein: CASSRQGAETQYF. DNA of the CDR3: TGTGCCAGCAGTAGACAGGGAGCGGAGACCCAGTACTTC.